This T cell receptor (beta chain) came from a study of blood T cell repertoires in COVID-19. Study-level information: Acute-phase and convalescent COVID-19 samples originated in the United States, Italy and Spain. The analysed material was cDNA or gDNA that came from T cells, B-cell-depleted T cells, or PBMCs.

In the original processing: Scientists estimated how many nucleated cells there were by amplifying reference gene primers. Generated by immunoSEQ multiplex PCR, the TCRdb table keeps only in-frame clones and is missing some. Clone size and V and J calls were adopted from that table, with D and trimming inferred from the DNA. The table has about 120,000 clones, 85% seen once; the top ten hold approximately 11%. In germline, CDR1 is LGHDT, CDR2 YNNKEL (reference sequence). CDR3 length: 12 amino acids. Trimming removed 2 bases from V and 5 bases from J, with 4 bases in between. The source material was peripheral blood. This clonotype was sampled from a man at least 80 years old with acute or convalescent COVID-19. J is TRBJ2-1 and V is TRBV3-1 (or the pseudogene TRBV3-2); D gene ambiguous. In nucleotides, the CDR3 is TGTGCCAGCAGCCAAATAAACAATGAGCAGTTCTTC. Amino acids: CASSQINNEQFF.